This T cell receptor (beta chain) stems from a study of blood T cells in healthy people across ages. Note on this clonotype: The antigen is unknown. One end of the junction does not line up with germline, which may come from a read error.

A second PCR, run for about 7 to 11 cycles, used a sample-barcoded 5' primer plus a J-beta primer mix. A template-switch adaptor that had 12 random nucleotides put a tag on each cDNA molecule. Each CDR3 protein gets one entry after TCRdb re-called the 5' RACE reads with MiXCR. There are 1.5 million or so distinct CDR3 sequences in the sample; 40% to 45% occur only once, and about 4% lies in the top ten. Study conclusions and caveats: Investigators viewed diversity estimates from one million T cells as underestimates, the study reported.

The V gene's germline CDR1 is SGHTA and CDR2 FQGNSA. The CDR3 is 15 amino acids. The source material was blood. This chain uses TRBV7-2 with TRBJ2-7; 7 bases line up with TRBD2. This TCR came from a woman in her late teens or twenties in good health. CDR3 DNA sequence: TGTGCCAGCAGCTTAGTAGTGGGAGGGACCTACGGGCAGTACTTC. Translating it yields CASSLVVGGTYGQYF.